The rows below give T cell receptor beta chains drawn from one sample of a study of blood T cell repertoires in COVID-19. Using immunoSEQ multiplex PCR, the repertoire was profiled, and TCRdb retains in-frame clones only, with some absent. This table has some 120,000 clones, about 81% appearing once. Sequencing used peripheral blood. The receptors come from a woman aged 50 to 60 with acute or convalescent COVID-19. The CDR3 runs from the conserved cysteine through the conserved F or W. D genes are given only for firm matches. Clone size is given for some rows only: seen once, a few or many times, or a class if the clone is expanded.

clone size	D gene	V gene	J gene	CDR3 DNA	CDR3 protein
-	-	TRBV5-1	TRBJ1-3	TGCGCCAGCACTGAGGGTTCCTCTGGAAACACCATATATTTT	CASTEGSSGNTIYF
-	TRBD1	TRBV29-1	TRBJ2-3	TGCAGCGTTGAAGGACAGGGCTTATACGGCACAGATACGCAGTATTTT	CSVEGQGLYGTDTQYF
once	-	TRBV5-1	TRBJ1-2	TGCGCCAGCAGCTCTGGGGGGGCGATACTCTATGGCTACACCTTC	CASSSGGAILYGYTF
-	-	TRBV5-8	TRBJ2-1	TGTGCCAGCAGCGAGTATCGCGATGGGAGTGAGCAGTTCTTC	CASSEYRDGSEQFF
-	-	TRBV9	TRBJ2-4	TGTGCCAGCAGCCCCGGGTTAGCCAAAAACATTCAGTACTTC	CASSPGLAKNIQYF
once	-	TRBV5-1	TRBJ2-7	TGCGCCAGCAGCCGGACAACCGACTACGAGCAGTACTTC	CASSRTTDYEQYF
once	TRBD2	TRBV9	TRBJ2-1	TGTGCCAGCAGCGTACAAGCGGGGTGGTCCTACAATGAGCAGTTCTTC	CASSVQAGWSYNEQFF
once	-	TRBV6-2/TRBV6-3	TRBJ1-2	TGTGCCAGCAGTTACTTCGCAGGGGAGGGCGTATCTCCCTATGGCTACACCTTC	CASSYFAGEGVSPYGYTF
once	TRBD2	TRBV11-2	TRBJ2-5	TGTGCCAGCAGCTCCTTAGCGGGAGTGGAGACCCAGTACTTC	CASSSLAGVETQYF
-	TRBD2	TRBV7-7	TRBJ2-1	TGTGCTAGCAGCTTGGCTAGCGGGGTAAACAATGAGCAGTTCTTC	CASSLASGVNNEQFF
-	-	TRBV6-5	TRBJ1-5	TGTGCCAGCACCTACGAAGTCTCAGGGTATCAGCCCCAGCATTTT	CASTYEVSGYQPQHF
-	-	TRBV3-1/TRBV3-2	TRBJ2-7	TGTGCCAGCAGCCAAGAGTTACTGTTGTCCTACGAGCAGTACTTC	CASSQELLLSYEQYF
-	-	TRBV11-2	TRBJ2-3	TGTGCCAGCAGCTTAGGTGGGGAGGCAGATACGCAGTATTTT	CASSLGGEADTQYF